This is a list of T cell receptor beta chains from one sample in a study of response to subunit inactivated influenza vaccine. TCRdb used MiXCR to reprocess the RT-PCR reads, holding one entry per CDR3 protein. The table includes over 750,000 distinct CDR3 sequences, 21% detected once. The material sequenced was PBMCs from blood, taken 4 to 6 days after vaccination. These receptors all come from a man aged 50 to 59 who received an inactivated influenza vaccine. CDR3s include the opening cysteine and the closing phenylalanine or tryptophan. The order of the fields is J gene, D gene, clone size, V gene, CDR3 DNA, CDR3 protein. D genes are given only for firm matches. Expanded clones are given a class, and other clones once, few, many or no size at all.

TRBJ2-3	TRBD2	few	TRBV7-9	TGTGCCAGCAGCTCTGAGCGGGGCCTTAGCACAGATACGCAGTATTTT	CASSSERGLSTDTQYF
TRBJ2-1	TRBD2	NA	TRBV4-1	TGCGCCAGCAGCCAATTAGGACTAGCGGGGGTCGCGGTGTACAATGAGCAGTTCTTC	CASSQLGLAGVAVYNEQFF
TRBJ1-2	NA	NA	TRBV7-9	TGTGCCAGCAGCCAACCGACGGGTAACTATGGCTACACCTTC	CASSQPTGNYGYTF
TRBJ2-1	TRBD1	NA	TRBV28	TGTGCCAGCCTCCGGGACAGGGTGTCGAATGAGCAGTTCTTC	CASLRDRVSNEQFF
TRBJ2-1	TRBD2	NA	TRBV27	TGTGCCAGCAGGATGATCTTAGCGGGGGGGCCCTACAATGAGCAGTTCTTC	CASRMILAGGPYNEQFF
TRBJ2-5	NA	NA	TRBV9	TGTGCCAGCAGCGTAGAAGGTAGAAGGGAGACCCAGTACTTC	CASSVEGRRETQYF
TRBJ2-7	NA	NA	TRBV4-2	TGTGCCAGCAGCCATACTAGTTCATCCTCCTACGAGCAGTACTTC	CASSHTSSSSYEQYF
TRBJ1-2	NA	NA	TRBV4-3	TGCGCCAGCAGCCAGTCTGGTGGCGCAGACTATGGCTACACCTTC	CASSQSGGADYGYTF
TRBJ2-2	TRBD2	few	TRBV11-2	TGTGCCAGCAGCTTAAGGACTAGCGGCGGGGAGCTGTTTTTT	CASSLRTSGGELFF
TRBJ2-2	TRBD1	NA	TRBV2	TGTGCCAGCAGCAAGGAGAGGGGGCTGCGGAACACCGGGGAGCTGTTTTTT	CASSKERGLRNTGELFF
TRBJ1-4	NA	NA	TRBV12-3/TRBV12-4	TGTGCCAGCAGCTTCGGGTACAATGAAAAACTGTTTTTT	CASSFGYNEKLFF
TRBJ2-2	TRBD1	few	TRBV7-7	TGTGCTAGCAGCCCAAGGGGGACAGCCCACACCGGGGAGCTGTTTTTT	CASSPRGTAHTGELFF
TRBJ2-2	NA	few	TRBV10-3	TGTGCCATCAGTGATGTTAGCGGCAACACCGGGGAGCTGTTTTTT	CAISDVSGNTGELFF
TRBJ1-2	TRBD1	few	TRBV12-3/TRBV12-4	TGTGCCACCCCGACCGACAGGGGATATGGCTACACCTTC	CATPTDRGYGYTF
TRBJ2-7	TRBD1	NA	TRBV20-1	TGCAGTGCTAGGGAGGACAGGGGATACTACGAGCAGTACTTC	CSAREDRGYYEQYF
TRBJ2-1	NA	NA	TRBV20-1	TGCAGTGCTCGCGGAGTTAACGGGGACAATGAGCAGTTCTTC	CSARGVNGDNEQFF
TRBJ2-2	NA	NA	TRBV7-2	TGTGCCAGCAGCTTATTTCCCGCCGGGGAGCTGTTTTTT	CASSLFPAGELFF
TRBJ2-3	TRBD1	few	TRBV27	TGTGCCAGCAGCCCTTCCCGGGACAGGGGGCGTTATACGCAGTATTTT	CASSPSRDRGRYTQYF
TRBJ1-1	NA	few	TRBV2	TGTGCCAGCAGTGGACAAGTGAACACTGAAGCTTTCTTT	CASSGQVNTEAFF
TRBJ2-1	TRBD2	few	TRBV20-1	TGCAGTGCTAGTGGAGCGGGGGGGCCCTTTAGTGAGCAGTTCTTC	CSASGAGGPFSEQFF
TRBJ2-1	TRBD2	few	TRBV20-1	TGCAGTGCCCACCCCGGGACTAGCGTTAACAATGAGCAGTTCTTC	CSAHPGTSVNNEQFF
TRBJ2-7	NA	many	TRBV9	TGTGCCAGCAGCGCCACATTACAGGGATACGAGCAGTACTTC	CASSATLQGYEQYF
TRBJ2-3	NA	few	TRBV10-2	TGCGCCAGCAGTGTAGTCGCCCCCACAGATACGCAGTATTTT	CASSVVAPTDTQYF
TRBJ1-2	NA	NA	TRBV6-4	TGTGCCAGCAAAGAGGACACAGGGTCCTATGGCTACACCTTC	CASKEDTGSYGYTF
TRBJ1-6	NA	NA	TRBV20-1	TGCAGTGCTAAACACTCCGGGTCCTATAATTCACCCCTCCACTTT	CSAKHSGSYNSPLHF
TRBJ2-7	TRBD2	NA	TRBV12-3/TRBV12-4	TGTGCCAGCAGTATAGGACTAGCGGGAGTCATCCTTTACGAGCAGTACTTC	CASSIGLAGVILYEQYF
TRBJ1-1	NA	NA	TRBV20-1	TGCAGTGCTAGCGCCCCAGCTTACGTTGTGAACACTGAAGCTTTCTTT	CSASAPAYVVNTEAFF
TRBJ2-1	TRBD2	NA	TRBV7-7	TGTGCCAGCAGCGCCATAGCGGGAGGCAATGAGCAGTTCTTC	CASSAIAGGNEQFF
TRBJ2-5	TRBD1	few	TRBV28	TGTGCCAGCAGAGAGACAGGGAGAGCTCAAGAGACCCAGTACTTC	CASRETGRAQETQYF
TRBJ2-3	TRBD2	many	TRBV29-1	TGCAGCGCCGCGAGACTAGCGGGGACGCAGTATTTT	CSAARLAGTQYF
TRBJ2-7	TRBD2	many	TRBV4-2	TGTGCCAGCAGCCAAGATTGGGGGGGCTACGAGCAGTACTTC	CASSQDWGGYEQYF
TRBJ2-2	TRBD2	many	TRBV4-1	TGCGCCAGCAGCCGGGGACTAGCGGGGGGGCCAAGCACCGGGGAGCTGTTTTTT	CASSRGLAGGPSTGELFF
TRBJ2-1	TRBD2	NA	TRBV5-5	TGTGCCAGCAGCGGGACTAGCGGGAGGTCCATTACCTCCGATGAGCAGTTCTTC	CASSGTSGRSITSDEQFF
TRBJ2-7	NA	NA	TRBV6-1	TGTGCCAGCAGTGCTACAGTGTCCCTCTACGAGCAGTACTTC	CASSATVSLYEQYF
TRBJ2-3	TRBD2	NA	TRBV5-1	TGCGCCAGCAGCTTGGCGGCTAGCGGGGGAAGCGGTACGCAGTATTTT	CASSLAASGGSGTQYF
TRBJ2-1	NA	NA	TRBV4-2	TGTGCCAGCAGCCAAGATGAGGGTTACAATGAGCAGTTCTTC	CASSQDEGYNEQFF
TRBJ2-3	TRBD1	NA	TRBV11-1	TGTGCCAGCAGCTTAGCTCGGGACAGGGTCACAGATACGCAGTATTTT	CASSLARDRVTDTQYF
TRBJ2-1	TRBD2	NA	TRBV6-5	TGTGCCAGCAGTTCCCCGGGACTAGCGGGCCACCACAATGAGCAGTTCTTC	CASSSPGLAGHHNEQFF
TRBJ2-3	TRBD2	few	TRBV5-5	TGTGCCAGCAGCTTGCGGTTGGTAGCGGGGACTGCTGATCGGCAGTATTTT	CASSLRLVAGTADRQYF
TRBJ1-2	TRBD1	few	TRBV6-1	TGTGCCAGCAGCCCCGGGACAGGGGGAGCTAACTATGGCTACACCTTC	CASSPGTGGANYGYTF
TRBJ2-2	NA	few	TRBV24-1	TGTGCCACCAGTAACCGGGACTTCGAGACCGGGGAGCTGTTTTTT	CATSNRDFETGELFF
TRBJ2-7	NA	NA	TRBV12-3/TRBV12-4	TGTGCCAGCAGTCAACTGAGGGTCTACGAGCAGTACTTC	CASSQLRVYEQYF
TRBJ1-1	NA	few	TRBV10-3	TGTGCCATCAGTGGAAGGGGGACTGAAGCTTTCTTT	CAISGRGTEAFF
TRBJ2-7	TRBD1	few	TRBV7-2	TGTGCCAGCAGCTCCGACAGGGGATTGGTCTTCTACGAGCAGTACTTC	CASSSDRGLVFYEQYF
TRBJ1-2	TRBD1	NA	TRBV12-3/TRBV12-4	TGTGCCAGCAGCACGGGACAGGGAAGCTACACCTTC	CASSTGQGSYTF
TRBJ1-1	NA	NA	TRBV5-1	TGCGCCAGCGCAACGAACAGGGCCCAAAGGGCTGAAGCTTTCTTT	CASATNRAQRAEAFF
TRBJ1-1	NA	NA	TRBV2	TGTGCCAGCAGTGAAGCGCTTCGTGAGGGGCGGTTGTTGAAAGCTTTCTTT	CASSEALREGRLLKAFF
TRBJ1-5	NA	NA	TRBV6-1	TGTGCCAGCAGTACGGACCCCCAGCATTTT	CASSTDPQHF
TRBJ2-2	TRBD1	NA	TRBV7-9	TGTGCCAGCAGCATCGCGACAGGGGGGCCCGGGGAGCTGTTTTTT	CASSIATGGPGELFF
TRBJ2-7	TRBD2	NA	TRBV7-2	TGTGCCAGCAGCACCCCTCGAGGCGGGGGACCTTACGAGCAGTACTTC	CASSTPRGGGPYEQYF